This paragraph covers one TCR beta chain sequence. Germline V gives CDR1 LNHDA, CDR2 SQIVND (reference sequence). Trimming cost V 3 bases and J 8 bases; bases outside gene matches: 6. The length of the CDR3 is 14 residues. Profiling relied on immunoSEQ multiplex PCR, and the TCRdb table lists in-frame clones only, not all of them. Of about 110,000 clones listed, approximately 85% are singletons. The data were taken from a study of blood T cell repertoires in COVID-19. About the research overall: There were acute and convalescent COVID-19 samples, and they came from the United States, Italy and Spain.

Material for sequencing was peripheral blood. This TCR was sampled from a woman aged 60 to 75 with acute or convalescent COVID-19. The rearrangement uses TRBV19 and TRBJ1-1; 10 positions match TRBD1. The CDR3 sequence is CASSMRQGAPEAFF. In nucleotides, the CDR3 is TGTGCCAGTAGTATGAGACAGGGGGCCCCCGAAGCTTTCTTT.